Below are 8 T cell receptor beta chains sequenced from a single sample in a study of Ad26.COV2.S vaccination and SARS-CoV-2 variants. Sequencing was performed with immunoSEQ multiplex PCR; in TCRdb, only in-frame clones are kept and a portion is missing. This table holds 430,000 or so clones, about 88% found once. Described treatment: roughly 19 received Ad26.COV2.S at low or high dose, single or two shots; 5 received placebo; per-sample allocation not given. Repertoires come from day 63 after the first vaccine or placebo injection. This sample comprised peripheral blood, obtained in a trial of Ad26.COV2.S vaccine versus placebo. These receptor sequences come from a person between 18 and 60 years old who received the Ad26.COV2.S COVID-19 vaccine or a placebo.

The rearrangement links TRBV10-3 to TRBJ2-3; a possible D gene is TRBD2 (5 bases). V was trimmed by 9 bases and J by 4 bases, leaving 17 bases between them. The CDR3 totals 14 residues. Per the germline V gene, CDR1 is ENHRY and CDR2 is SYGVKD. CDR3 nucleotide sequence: TGTGCCATACGACAACAAATCGGGGCAGATACGCAGTATTTT. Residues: CAIRQQIGADTQYF.

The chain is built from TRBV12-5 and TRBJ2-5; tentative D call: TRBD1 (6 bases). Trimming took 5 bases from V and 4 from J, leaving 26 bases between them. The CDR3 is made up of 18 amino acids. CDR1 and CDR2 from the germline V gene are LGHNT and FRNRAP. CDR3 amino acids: CASGLRPGDGWKGETQYF. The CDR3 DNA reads TGTGCTAGTGGTCTCCGCCCAGGGGACGGTTGGAAAGGAGAGACCCAGTACTTC.

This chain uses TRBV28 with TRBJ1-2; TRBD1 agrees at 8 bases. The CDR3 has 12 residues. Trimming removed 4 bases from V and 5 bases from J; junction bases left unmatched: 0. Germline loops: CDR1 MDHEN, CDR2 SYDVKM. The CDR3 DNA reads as TGTGCCAGCAGTTACAGGGGGTATGGCTACACCTTC. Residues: CASSYRGYGYTF.

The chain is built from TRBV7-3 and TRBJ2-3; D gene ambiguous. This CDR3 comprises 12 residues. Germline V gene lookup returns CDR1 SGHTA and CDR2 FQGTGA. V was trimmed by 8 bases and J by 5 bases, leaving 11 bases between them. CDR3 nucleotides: TGTGCCAGCTCATCAGTAGGAGATACGCAGTATTTT. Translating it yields CASSSVGDTQYF.

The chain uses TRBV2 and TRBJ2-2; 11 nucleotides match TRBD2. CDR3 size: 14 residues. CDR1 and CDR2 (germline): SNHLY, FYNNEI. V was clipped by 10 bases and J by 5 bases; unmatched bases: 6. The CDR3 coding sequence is TGTGCCACCCGGGGACTAGCGGATACCGGGGAGCTGTTTTTT. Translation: CATRGLADTGELFF.

The CDR3 spells CASIGYETQYF. CDR3 nucleotides: TGCGCCAGCATCGGGTATGAGACCCAGTACTTC. The rearrangement uses TRBV10-1 and TRBJ2-5; no clear D gene. Per the germline V gene, CDR1 is WNHNN and CDR2 is SYGVQD (reference sequence). V lost 7 bases to trimming and J lost 5 bases, with 8 bases between them. The CDR3 runs to 11 residues.

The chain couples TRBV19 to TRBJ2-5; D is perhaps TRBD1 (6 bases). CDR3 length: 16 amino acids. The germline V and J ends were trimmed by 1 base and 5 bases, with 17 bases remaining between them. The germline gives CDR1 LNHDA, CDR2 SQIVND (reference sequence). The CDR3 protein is CASSIARAGAQETQYF. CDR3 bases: TGTGCCAGTAGTATAGCCAGGGCAGGGGCCCAGGAGACCCAGTACTTC.

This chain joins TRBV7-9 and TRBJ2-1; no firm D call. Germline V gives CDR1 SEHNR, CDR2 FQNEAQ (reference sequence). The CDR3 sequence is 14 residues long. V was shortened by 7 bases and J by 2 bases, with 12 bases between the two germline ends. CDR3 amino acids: CASIRASPYNEQFF. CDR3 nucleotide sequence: TGTGCCAGCATCCGGGCCTCGCCCTACAATGAGCAGTTCTTC.